A single sample is the source of the 28 T cell receptor beta chains below, sequenced in a study of neurological immune-mediated disorders. MiXCR was run by TCRdb on the 5' RACE reads, yielding one entry per CDR3 protein. This table has roughly 18,000 distinct CDR3 sequences, 14% appearing once. Material: CD4+ T cells from blood. The receptor set was obtained from an older woman with HTLV-1-associated myelopathy (HAM/TSP).

This clonotype was seen many times. The CDR3 nucleotides read TGTGCCAGCAGTTACGGGGCCAACGTCCTGACTTTC. Its translation is CASSYGANVLTF. The chain recombines TRBV5-4 with TRBJ2-6; D uncertain. Per germline, CDR1 SGHNT and CDR2 YYREEE (reference sequence). The CDR3 contains 12 residues. Trimming took off 5 bases at V and 4 bases at J, with 4 bases between the two ends.

The sample holds many counts of this clonotype. The J gene is TRBJ1-5, the V gene TRBV20-1; D remains ambiguous. This CDR3 has 13 amino acids. In germline, CDR1 is DFQATT, CDR2 SNEGSKA (reference sequence). Trimming took off 0 bases at V and 4 bases at J, with 7 bases between the two ends. The CDR3 protein is CSAREAINQPQHF. CDR3 bases: TGCAGTGCTAGAGAAGCCATAAATCAGCCCCAGCATTTT.

This clonotype has a count of ten or more. V usage is TRBV20-1 and J usage is TRBJ1-6; no reliable D call. Per germline, CDR1 DFQATT and CDR2 SNEGSKA (reference sequence). The ends were cut back, 4 bases at V and 10 bases at J, with 14 bases in the middle. This CDR3 has 13 residues. The CDR3 nucleotides read TGCAGTGCTATGAGACACCATGGATCACCCCTCCACTTT. Protein product: CSAMRHHGSPLHF.

This clonotype was seen at least ten times. The J gene is TRBJ2-1, the V gene TRBV5-4, with 7 bases fitting TRBD1. Germline V lookup: CDR1 SGHNT, CDR2 YYREEE (reference sequence). Trimming at V came to 5 bases and at J to 4 bases, leaving 6 bases not matched to a gene. This CDR3 is 14 amino acids long. The CDR3 sequence is CASSLDRVYNEQFF. CDR3 nucleotides: TGTGCCAGCAGTCTTGACAGGGTATACAATGAGCAGTTCTTC.

This clonotype was recorded many times. The chain combines TRBV20-1 with TRBJ2-1; 9 bases match TRBD1. The V segment lost 6 bases and the J segment 7 bases; nucleotides outside the gene matches: 13. Germline-derived CDR1 and CDR2 are DFQATT and SNEGSKA (reference sequence). This CDR3 has 15 residues. DNA of the CDR3: TGCAGTGCCATCGGGCGGGGACAGGGTGGTAATGAGCAGTTCTTC. Its translation is CSAIGRGQGGNEQFF.

This clonotype was seen many times. The gene calls are TRBV3-1 and TRBJ1-3, with D possibly matching TRBD1 (6 bases). V lost 2 bases, J lost 9 bases, and 23 bases lay in between. The CDR3 consists of 17 residues. Germline loops: CDR1 LGHDT, CDR2 YNNKEL (reference sequence). The CDR3 sequence: CASSQTTGRGRMGTIYF. In nucleotides, the CDR3 is TGTGCCAGCAGCCAAACTACAGGCAGGGGCAGGATGGGCACCATATATTTT.

This clonotype was seen a few times. The rearrangement links TRBV19 to TRBJ1-5, with 7 bases matching TRBD1. The length of the CDR3 is 17 residues. Germline assignment: CDR1 LNHDA and CDR2 SQIVND (reference sequence). V lost 2 bases to trimming and J lost 2 bases; unmatched junction nucleotides: 9. In DNA, the CDR3 is TGTGCCAGTAGTATAAGCCCGACAGGGCTGGGCAATCAGCCCCAGCATTTT. Its protein is CASSISPTGLGNQPQHF. Based on the CDR3 plus reference TRBV19 and TRBJ1-5, the full variable domain is DGGITQSPKYLFRKEGQNVTLSCEQNLNHDAMYWYRQDPGQGLRLIYYSQIVNDFQKGDIAEGYSVSREKKESFPLTVTSAQKNPTAFYLCASSISPTGLGNQPQHFGDGTRLSIL.

By share of the sample, this clonotype is medium-sized. This chain joins TRBV5-1 and TRBJ2-3; D assignment may be TRBD1 or TRBD2 (5 bases each). The CDR3 loop spans 15 amino acids. The germline V gene encodes CDR1 SGHRS and CDR2 YFSETQ. The V and J ends lost 0 bases and 3 bases respectively, with 11 bases between them. The CDR3, as DNA: TGCGCCAGCAGCTTGGTGAGGGGCGAAACAGATACGCAGTATTTT. It is translated as CASSLVRGETDTQYF.

Ten or more counts support this clonotype. V gene TRBV12-3 or TRBV12-4 combines with J gene TRBJ1-5; a possible D gene is TRBD1 (5 bases). The germline V and J ends were trimmed by 3 bases and 4 bases, with 10 bases remaining between them. This CDR3 is built from 14 residues. CDR3 loop: CASSFMGDNQPQHF. The CDR3 region has the DNA TGTGCCAGCAGTTTTATGGGGGATAATCAGCCCCAGCATTTT.

This clonotype occurred many times. The chain recombines TRBV20-1 with TRBJ1-1; D might be TRBD1 (5 bases). Germline V gives CDR1 DFQATT, CDR2 SNEGSKA (reference sequence). V was cut by 4 bases and J by 0 bases, with 18 bases left in between. The CDR3 contains 16 residues. In DNA form, the CDR3 reads TGCAGTGCTATCGCTACAGGCGGCCGGGTGAACACTGAAGCTTTCTTT. Translated, it gives CSAIATGGRVNTEAFF.

This clonotype occurred many times. This chain uses TRBV30 with TRBJ2-5; TRBD2 agrees at 12 bases. Germline CDR1 and CDR2: GTSNPN and SVGIG (reference sequence). Trimming took 3 bases from V and 9 from J; bases not matched to a gene: 8. This CDR3 has 14 amino acids. CDR3 bases: TGTGCCTGGAGGACTAGCGGGAGAGGGGCGGCCCAGTACTTC. It specifies CAWRTSGRGAAQYF.

This clonotype was seen repeatedly, ten times or more. The chain employs TRBV6-2 or TRBV6-3 and TRBJ2-3, with D possibly being TRBD2 (5 bases). CDR3 size: 15 residues. Trimming left V 2 bases short and J 8 bases short, with 17 bases between. Germline lookup yields CDR1 MNHEY and CDR2 SVGEGT. As DNA, the CDR3 is TGTGCCAGCAGTTACGACCCTCGGGGAGAAGGTACGCAGTATTTT. Residues: CASSYDPRGEGTQYF.

Sample share makes this clonotype medium-sized. This chain joins TRBV20-1 and TRBJ2-3, with D possibly matching TRBD1 (9 bases). Germline V gene sequence: CDR1 DFQATT, CDR2 SNEGSKA (reference sequence). This CDR3 spans 16 amino acids. Deletions cut 5 bases from V and 2 bases from J, with 20 bases between. CDR3 nucleotides: TGCAGTGCTTGGACAGGGGCTAGCGGGCTCACAGATACGCAGTATTTT. It specifies CSAWTGASGLTDTQYF.

This clonotype was observed many times. V usage is TRBV6-2 or TRBV6-3 and J usage is TRBJ2-3; 7 bases fit TRBD2. The CDR3 consists of 17 residues. CDR1 MNHEY and CDR2 SVGEGT come from the germline V gene. The V and J ends lost 8 bases and 6 bases, in that order; junction bases with no gene match: 20. The CDR3 loop is CASLPQSGEGPGDTQYF. As DNA, the CDR3 is TGTGCCAGCCTTCCTCAAAGCGGGGAGGGCCCGGGGGATACGCAGTATTTT.

This clonotype was counted many times. The chain carries TRBV29-1 and TRBJ2-5; 9 bases are shared with TRBD1. The CDR3 sequence is 12 residues long. Germline CDR1 is SQVTM and CDR2 is ANQGSEA. The ends lost 6 bases at V and 5 bases at J; junction bases unmatched: 4. DNA for the CDR3: TGCAGCGTGGCAGGACAGGGGGAGACCCAGTACTTC. Translation: CSVAGQGETQYF.

This clonotype was seen at least ten times. The genes are TRBV12-3 or TRBV12-4 and TRBJ2-2; D is uncertain. The V gene lost 3 bases and the J gene lost 5 bases, with 7 bases spanning the gap. The length of the CDR3 is 13 residues. CDR3 in amino acids: CASSFWGTGELFF. The CDR3, as DNA: TGTGCCAGCAGTTTTTGGGGTACCGGGGAGCTGTTTTTT.

This clonotype has at least ten counts. The chain couples TRBV7-9 to TRBJ1-4; D is possibly TRBD1 (6 bases). This CDR3 has 14 amino acids. The germline CDR1 and CDR2 sequences are SEHNR and FQNEAQ (reference sequence). With 5 bases removed from V and 9 bases from J, the gap between germline ends came to 16 bases. In DNA form, the CDR3 reads TGTGCCAGCAGCCCGTCAACCGGGGGCCAAAAACTGTTTTTT. As protein: CASSPSTGGQKLFF.

This clonotype came up many times. This chain connects TRBV20-1 to TRBJ1-1; D possibly corresponds to TRBD1 (5 bases). Germline V gives CDR1 DFQATT, CDR2 SNEGSKA (reference sequence). CDR3 size: 11 residues. Deletions cut 5 bases from V and 10 bases from J, with 14 bases between. CDR3 DNA sequence: TGCAGTGCTCGGAGTCCGGGGGGAGCTTTCTTT. Its translation is CSARSPGGAFF.

The J gene is TRBJ2-5, the V gene TRBV7-7; D assignment may be TRBD1 or TRBD2 (5 bases each). V shed 5 bases and J shed 5 bases, with 15 bases lying between them. Germline V lookup: CDR1 SSHAT, CDR2 FNYEAQ (reference sequence). The CDR3 extends over 14 amino acids. The CDR3 reads CASSPRGGRETQYF. In nucleotides, the CDR3 is TGTGCCAGCAGCCCCCGGGGCGGGCGGGAGACCCAGTACTTC.

At least ten counts were recorded for this clonotype. The rearrangement uses TRBV5-1 and TRBJ1-1, with 11 positions matching TRBD1. The CDR3 runs 13 residues. J was trimmed by 8 bases and V by 3 bases; bases with no gene match: 3. CDR1 SGHRS and CDR2 YFSETQ come from the germline V gene. CDR3 residues: CASSSDRGREAFF. The CDR3 nucleotides read TGCGCCAGCAGCTCGGACAGGGGGCGCGAAGCTTTCTTT.

In this sample, this clonotype turned up many times. This chain joins TRBV20-1 and TRBJ2-1, with D maybe TRBD2 (6 bases). Trimming shortened V by 0 bases and J by 0 bases, and 15 bases separated the two germline ends. The germline V gene encodes CDR1 DFQATT and CDR2 SNEGSKA (reference sequence). The CDR3 consists of 17 residues. The CDR3 DNA reads TGCAGTGCTAGAGACCTAGCGAAGGGGACCTCCTACAATGAGCAGTTCTTC. Translated, it gives CSARDLAKGTSYNEQFF.

In this sample, this clonotype turned up many times. The CDR3 DNA reads as TGTGCCAGTTATCCGGGGGGCGGGTTATACAATGAGCAGTTCTTC. It codes for CASYPGGGLYNEQFF. V and J are TRBV27 and TRBJ2-1; D is possibly TRBD2 (7 bases). Between the trimmed V and J ends, which lost 9 bases and 4 bases, there was a span of 19 bases. Germline assignment: CDR1 MNHEY and CDR2 SMNVEV (reference sequence). CDR3 size: 15 residues.

This clonotype was recorded many times. The rearrangement uses TRBV27 and TRBJ2-5, with D tentatively TRBD1 (5 bases). Trimming removed 7 bases at V and 7 bases at J, with 13 bases between. The CDR3 covers 12 residues. The germline V gene has CDR1 MNHEY and CDR2 SMNVEV (reference sequence). Here the CDR3 reads CASNEATGTQYF. In DNA form, the CDR3 reads TGTGCCAGCAACGAGGCTACAGGGACCCAGTACTTC.

This clonotype showed up many times. The chain combines TRBV20-1 with TRBJ2-5, with 15 bases identical to TRBD2. With 0 bases clipped from V and 2 bases from J, the junction kept 4 bases outside the gene matches. The CDR3 has 17 amino acids. From germline, CDR1 is DFQATT and CDR2 SNEGSKA (reference sequence). CDR3 region: CSARDGTSGRWQETQYF. The CDR3 nucleotides are TGCAGTGCTAGAGATGGGACTAGCGGGAGGTGGCAAGAGACCCAGTACTTC.

This clonotype is medium-sized by share. The chain carries TRBV4-3 and TRBJ2-1; possibly TRBD1 for D (5 bases). V lost 4 bases to trimming and J lost 5 bases, with 21 bases between them. There are 17 residues in the CDR3. Germline CDR1 and CDR2: LGHNA and YSLEER. The DNA of the CDR3 is TGCGCCAGCAGCCTAAGGGGCTCCGTGGCAGGGCACAATGAGCAGTTCTTC. Protein sequence: CASSLRGSVAGHNEQFF.

In its sample, this clonotype ranks as medium-sized (0.01 to 0.1%). J is TRBJ2-1 and V is TRBV4-1; 10 bases fit TRBD2. Per germline, CDR1 MGHRA and CDR2 YSYEKL. With 6 bases clipped from V and 8 bases from J, the junction kept 10 bases outside the gene matches. This CDR3 spans 15 amino acids. DNA of the CDR3: TGCGCCAGCAGAAGGACTAGCGGCCCTTGGGATGAGCAGTTCTTC. It codes for CASRRTSGPWDEQFF.

This clonotype appeared many times. The gene calls are TRBV18 and TRBJ2-7, with 9 bases aligning to TRBD2. The CDR3 consists of 14 residues. The germline V gene has CDR1 KGHSH and CDR2 LQKENI. The trim removed 2 bases at V and 6 bases at J, leaving 5 bases unmatched. The CDR3 loop reads CASSPAGTSFEQYF. The CDR3 coding sequence is TGTGCCAGCTCACCAGCGGGGACTAGCTTCGAGCAGTACTTC.

This clonotype was counted between two and nine times. The rearrangement uses TRBV2 and TRBJ2-1; D could derive from TRBD1 or TRBD2 (5 bases each). The V gene lost 8 bases and the J gene lost 6 bases, with 20 bases spanning the gap. This CDR3 contains 15 residues. The V gene's germline CDR1 is SNHLY and CDR2 FYNNEI. In DNA form, the CDR3 reads TGTGCCAGCGGGACCCGTCAAAGGGGCCCCAATGAGCAGTTCTTC. Translated, it gives CASGTRQRGPNEQFF.